Sequencing of this T cell receptor beta chain was carried out in a study of T cells in Graves' hyperthyroidism and ophthalmopathy. Trimming removed 1 base from V and 5 bases from J; junction bases left unmatched: 12. Germline V CDR1 and CDR2: SEHNR, FQNEAQ (reference sequence). The CDR3 runs to 18 residues. Lactation, pregnancy, other autoimmune disease or uncontrolled infection excluded patients. Diagnostic decisions used clinical symptoms, serum thyroxine and TRAb, thyroid ultrasound and orbital computed tomography. The source material, RNA transcripts, was used to amplify TCR beta CDR3 regions. TCR CDR3 underwent first-round RT-PCR with the HTBI primer set. In TCRdb, the multiplex PCR reads were re-called with MiXCR into one record per CDR3 protein. The sample carries a few hundred thousand distinct CDR3 sequences, approximately 15% recorded once.

The receptor was isolated from a woman aged 25 to 39 with Graves' hyperthyroidism that later progressed to Graves' ophthalmopathy. The V call is TRBV7-9, the J call TRBJ2-7; 12 nucleotides align to TRBD2. Sequenced material: blood. CDR3 nucleotide sequence: TGTGCCAGCAGCTTAGAGGCTAGCGGGAGGGCCGATCCCCACGAGCAGTACTTC. Translated, it gives CASSLEASGRADPHEQYF.